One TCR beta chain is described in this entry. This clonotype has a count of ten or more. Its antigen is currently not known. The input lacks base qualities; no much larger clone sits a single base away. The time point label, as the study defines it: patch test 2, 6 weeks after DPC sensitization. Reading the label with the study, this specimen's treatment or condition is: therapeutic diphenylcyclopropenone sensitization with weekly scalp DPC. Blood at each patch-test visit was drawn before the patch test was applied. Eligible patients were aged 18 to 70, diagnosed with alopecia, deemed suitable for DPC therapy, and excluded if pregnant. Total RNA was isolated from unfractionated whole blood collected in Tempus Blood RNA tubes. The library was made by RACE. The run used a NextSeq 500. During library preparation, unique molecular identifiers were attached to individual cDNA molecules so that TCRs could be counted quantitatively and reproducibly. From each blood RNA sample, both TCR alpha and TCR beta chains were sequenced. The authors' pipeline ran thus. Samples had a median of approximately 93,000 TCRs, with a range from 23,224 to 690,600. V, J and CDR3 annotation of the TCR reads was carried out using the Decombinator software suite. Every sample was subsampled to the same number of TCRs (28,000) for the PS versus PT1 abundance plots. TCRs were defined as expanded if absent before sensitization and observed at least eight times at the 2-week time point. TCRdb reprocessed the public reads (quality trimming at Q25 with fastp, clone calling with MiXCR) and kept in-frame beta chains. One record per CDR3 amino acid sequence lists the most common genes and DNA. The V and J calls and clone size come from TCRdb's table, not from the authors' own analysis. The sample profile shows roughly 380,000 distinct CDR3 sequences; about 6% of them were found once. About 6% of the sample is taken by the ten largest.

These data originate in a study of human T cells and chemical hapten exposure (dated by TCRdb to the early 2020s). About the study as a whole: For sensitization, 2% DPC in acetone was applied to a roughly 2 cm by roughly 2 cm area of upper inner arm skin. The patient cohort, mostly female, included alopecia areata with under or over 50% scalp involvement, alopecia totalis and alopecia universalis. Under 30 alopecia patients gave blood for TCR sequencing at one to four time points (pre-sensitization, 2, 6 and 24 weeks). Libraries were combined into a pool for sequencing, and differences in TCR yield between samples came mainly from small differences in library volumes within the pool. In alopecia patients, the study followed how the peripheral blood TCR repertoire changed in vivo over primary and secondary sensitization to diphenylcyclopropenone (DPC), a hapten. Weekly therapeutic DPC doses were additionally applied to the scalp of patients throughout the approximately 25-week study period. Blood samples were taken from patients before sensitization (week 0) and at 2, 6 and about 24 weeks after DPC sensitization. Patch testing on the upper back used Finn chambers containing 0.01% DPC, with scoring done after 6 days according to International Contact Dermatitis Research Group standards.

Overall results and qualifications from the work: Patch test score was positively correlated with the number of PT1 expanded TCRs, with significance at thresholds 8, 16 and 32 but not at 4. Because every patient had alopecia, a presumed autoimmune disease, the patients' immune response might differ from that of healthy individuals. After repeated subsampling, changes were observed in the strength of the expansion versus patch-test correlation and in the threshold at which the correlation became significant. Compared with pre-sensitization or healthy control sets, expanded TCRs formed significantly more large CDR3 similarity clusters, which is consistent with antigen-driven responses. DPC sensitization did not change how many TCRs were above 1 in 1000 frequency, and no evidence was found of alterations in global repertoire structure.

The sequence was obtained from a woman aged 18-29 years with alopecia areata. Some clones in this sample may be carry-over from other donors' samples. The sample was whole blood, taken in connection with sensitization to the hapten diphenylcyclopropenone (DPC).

The CDR3 region: CSAREDRGLGNQPQHF. At the DNA level, the sequence is TGCAGTGCTAGAGAGGACAGGGGGCTTGGCAATCAGCCCCAGCATTTT. The chain employs TRBV20-1 and TRBJ1-5, and TRBD1 matches 11 of the central bases. From the cysteine up to the phenylalanine, the CDR3 has a length of 16 residues. This entry keeps only the CDR3 DNA: 48 bases, framed from base 1. According to the germline V gene (reference sequence), CDR1 reads DFQATT and CDR2 reads SNEGSKA. The germline V and J ends show losses of 0 bases and 2 bases respectively, and no gene match explains 3 bases of the junction.